This TCR beta chain is drawn from a study of cytomegalovirus exposure and HLA in healthy donors. The V end was cut by 2 bases, the J end by 5 bases, with 12 bases between. Germline V gene lookup returns CDR1 KGHSH and CDR2 LQKENI. This CDR3 has 14 amino acids. Researchers ran the PCR with 60 Vbeta and 13 Jbeta primers. The method was immunoSEQ multiplex PCR; TCRdb's version includes in-frame clones alone and lacks a portion of them. The sample carries approximately 94,000 clones, more than 75% recorded once. The sample holds one count of this clone. Unrecorded immune exposure was likely among donors, who were nominally healthy when sampled.

Sequencing was done on a sample of PBMCs. The V gene is TRBV18, the J gene TRBJ2-5; a weak D match, TRBD1 (5 bases). This clonotype originated in a man younger than 45 in good health and CMV-seropositive. CDR3 DNA: TGTGCCAGCTCACCAGGGGCGGATGGGGAGACCCAGTACTTC. Its protein is CASSPGADGETQYF.